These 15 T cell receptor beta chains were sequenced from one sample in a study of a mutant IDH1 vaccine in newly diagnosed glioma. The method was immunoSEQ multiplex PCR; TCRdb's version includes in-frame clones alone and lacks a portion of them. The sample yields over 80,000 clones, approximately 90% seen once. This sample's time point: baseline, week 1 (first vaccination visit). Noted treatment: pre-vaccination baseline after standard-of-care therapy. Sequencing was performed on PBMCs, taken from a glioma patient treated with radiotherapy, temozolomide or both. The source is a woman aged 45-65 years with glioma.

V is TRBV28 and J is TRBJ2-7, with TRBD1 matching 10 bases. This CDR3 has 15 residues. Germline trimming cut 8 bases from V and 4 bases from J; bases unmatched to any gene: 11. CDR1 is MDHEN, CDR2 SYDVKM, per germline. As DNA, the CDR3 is TGTGCCAGCCTTCAGCCCGGGACAGGGGAATACGAGCAGTACTTC. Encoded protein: CASLQPGTGEYEQYF.

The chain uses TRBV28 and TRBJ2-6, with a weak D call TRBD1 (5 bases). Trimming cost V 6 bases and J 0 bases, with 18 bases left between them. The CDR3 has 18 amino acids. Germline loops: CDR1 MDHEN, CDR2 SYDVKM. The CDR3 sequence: CASSTDRLPFSGANVLTF. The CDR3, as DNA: TGTGCCAGCAGCACCGACAGACTCCCCTTCTCTGGGGCCAACGTCCTGACTTTC. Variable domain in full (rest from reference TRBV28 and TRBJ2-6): DVKVTQSSRYLVKRTGEKVFLECVQDMDHENMFWYRQDPGLGLRLIYFSYDVKMKEKGDIPEGYSVSREKKERFSLILESASTNQTSMYLCASSTDRLPFSGANVLTFGAGSRLTVL.

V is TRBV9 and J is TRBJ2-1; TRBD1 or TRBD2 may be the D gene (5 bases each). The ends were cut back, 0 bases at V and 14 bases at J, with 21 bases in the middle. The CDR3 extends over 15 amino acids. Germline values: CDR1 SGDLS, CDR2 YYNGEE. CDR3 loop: CASSVDQGPSSGEFF. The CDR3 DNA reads TGTGCCAGCAGCGTAGACCAGGGACCCTCCTCCGGCGAGTTCTTC. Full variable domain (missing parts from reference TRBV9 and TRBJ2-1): DSGVTQTPKHLITATGQRVTLRCSPRSGDLSVYWYQQSLDQGLQFLIQYYNGEERAKGNILERFSAQQFPDLHSELNLSSLELGDSALYFCASSVDQGPSSGEFFGPGTRLTVL.

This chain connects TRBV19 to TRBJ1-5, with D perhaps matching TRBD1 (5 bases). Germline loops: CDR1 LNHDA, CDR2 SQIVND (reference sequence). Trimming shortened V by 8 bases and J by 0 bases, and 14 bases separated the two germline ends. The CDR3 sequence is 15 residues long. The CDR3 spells CASRPTGHSNQPQHF. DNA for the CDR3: TGTGCCAGTCGGCCTACAGGCCATAGCAATCAGCCCCAGCATTTT.

The CDR3 here is CASSTTSGSLSYEQYF. The DNA for the CDR3 is TGCGCCAGCAGCACAACTAGCGGGAGCCTCTCCTACGAGCAGTACTTC. This sequence joins TRBV5-1 and TRBJ2-7; 11 positions match TRBD2. CDR1 is SGHRS and CDR2 is YFSETQ in the germline V gene. Trimming at V came to 4 bases and at J to 0 bases, leaving 6 bases not matched to a gene. The CDR3 runs 16 residues.

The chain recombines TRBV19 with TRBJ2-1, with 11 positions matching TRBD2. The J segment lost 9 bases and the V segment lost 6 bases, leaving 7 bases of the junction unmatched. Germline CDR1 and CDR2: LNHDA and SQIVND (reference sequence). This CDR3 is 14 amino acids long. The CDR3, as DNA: TGTGCCAGTAGAACGAGGACTAGCGGGCTTGAGCAGTTCTTC. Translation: CASRTRTSGLEQFF.

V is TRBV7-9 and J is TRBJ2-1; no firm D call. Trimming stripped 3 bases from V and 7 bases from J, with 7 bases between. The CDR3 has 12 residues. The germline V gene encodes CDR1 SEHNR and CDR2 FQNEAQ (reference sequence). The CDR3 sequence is CASSFQENEQFF. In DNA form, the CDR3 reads TGTGCCAGCAGCTTCCAGGAAAATGAGCAGTTCTTC.

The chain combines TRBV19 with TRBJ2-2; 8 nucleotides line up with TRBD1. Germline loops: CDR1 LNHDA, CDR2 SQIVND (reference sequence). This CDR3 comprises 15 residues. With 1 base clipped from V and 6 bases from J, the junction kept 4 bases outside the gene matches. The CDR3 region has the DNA TGTGCCAGTAGTATAGCTCGGGACAGGCCCGGGGAGCTGTTTTTT. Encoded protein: CASSIARDRPGELFF.

The CDR3 nucleotides read TGTGCCACCAGCAGCGCCTCTGTGGATATCTGGGGGGAGCAGTACTTC. This sequence encodes CATSSASVDIWGEQYF. The chain couples TRBV15 to TRBJ2-7; tentatively, D is TRBD1 or TRBD2 (5 bases each). This CDR3 spans 16 amino acids. V lost 3 bases and J lost 7, with 22 bases in between. CDR1 and CDR2 (germline): LNHNV, YYDKDF (reference sequence).

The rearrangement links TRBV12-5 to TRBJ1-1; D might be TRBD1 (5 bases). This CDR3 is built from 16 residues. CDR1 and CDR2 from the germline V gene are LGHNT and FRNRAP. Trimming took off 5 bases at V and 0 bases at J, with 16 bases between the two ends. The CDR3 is CASGPPGGQVNTEAFF. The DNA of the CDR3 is TGTGCTAGTGGTCCACCCGGGGGTCAGGTGAACACTGAAGCTTTCTTT. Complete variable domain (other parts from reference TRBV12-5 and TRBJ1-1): DARVTQTPRHKVTEMGQEVTMRCQPILGHNTVFWYRQTMMQGLELLAYFRNRAPLDDSGMPKDRFSAEMPDATLATLKIQPSEPRDSAVYFCASGPPGGQVNTEAFFGQGTRLTVV.

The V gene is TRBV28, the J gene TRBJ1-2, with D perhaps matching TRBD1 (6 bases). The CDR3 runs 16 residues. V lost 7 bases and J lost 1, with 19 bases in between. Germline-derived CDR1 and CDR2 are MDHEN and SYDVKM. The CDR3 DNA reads TGTGCCAGCACGGTGCGGGCGGGGGGCCTTAACTATGGCTACACCTTC. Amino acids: CASTVRAGGLNYGYTF.

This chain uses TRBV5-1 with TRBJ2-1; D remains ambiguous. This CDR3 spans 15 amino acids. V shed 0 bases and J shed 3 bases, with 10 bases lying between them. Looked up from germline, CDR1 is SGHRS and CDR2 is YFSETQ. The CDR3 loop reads CASSLGAISYNEQFF. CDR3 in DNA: TGCGCCAGCAGCTTGGGAGCTATAAGCTACAATGAGCAGTTCTTC.

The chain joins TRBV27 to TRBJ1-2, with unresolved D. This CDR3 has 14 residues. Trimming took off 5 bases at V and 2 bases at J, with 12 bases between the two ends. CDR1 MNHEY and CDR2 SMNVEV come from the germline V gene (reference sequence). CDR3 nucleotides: TGTGCCAGCAGTCCCCTGCTGAAGAACTATGGCTACACCTTC. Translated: CASSPLLKNYGYTF.

The CDR3 loop is CASSPTGGQDEQYF. CDR3 nucleotides: TGTGCCAGCAGCCCAACAGGGGGCCAGGACGAGCAGTACTTC. The V and J genes are TRBV9 and TRBJ2-7; TRBD1 aligns across 9 bases. The CDR3 contains 14 residues. CDR1 and CDR2 (germline): SGDLS, YYNGEE. V shed 4 bases, J shed 5 bases, and the junction held 7 bases outside the gene matches.

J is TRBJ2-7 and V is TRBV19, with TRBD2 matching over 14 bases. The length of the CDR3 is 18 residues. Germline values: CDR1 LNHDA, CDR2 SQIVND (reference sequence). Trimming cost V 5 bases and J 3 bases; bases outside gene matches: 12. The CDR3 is CASSATGTSGRLYYEQYF. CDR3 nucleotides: TGTGCCAGTAGTGCCACCGGGACTAGCGGGAGACTATACTACGAGCAGTACTTC.